Following are 21 T cell receptor beta chains from one sample sequenced in a study of cytomegalovirus exposure and HLA in healthy donors. The PCR was carried out with 60 Vbeta primers and 13 Jbeta primers. This table comes from immunoSEQ multiplex PCR, and its TCRdb copy is limited to in-frame clones, with some not included. The table lists roughly 120,000 clones, around 70% of them singletons, with approximately 1.5% in the top ten. The sample was PBMCs. The receptors come from a young man in good health and CMV-seropositive.

The rearrangement joins TRBV4-2 to TRBJ1-2; weak D call: TRBD1 (5 bases). V dropped 0 bases and J dropped 7 bases, with 12 bases sitting between them. Germline V CDR1 and CDR2: LGHNA, YNFKEQ. This CDR3 region has 14 residues. The CDR3 DNA reads TGTGCCAGCAGCCAAGAGGGAGGGGTACTTGGCTACACCTTC. Amino acids: CASSQEGGVLGYTF.

The chain is built from TRBV27 and TRBJ2-7; TRBD2 matches at 7 bases. The germline V gene has CDR1 MNHEY and CDR2 SMNVEV (reference sequence). The V gene end was trimmed by 4 bases and the J gene end by 5 bases; junction bases not matched to a gene: 5. CDR3 size: 13 residues. The CDR3 nucleotides read TGTGCCAGCAGTTCCGGGAGGTTCCACGAGCAGTACTTC. Translated, it gives CASSSGRFHEQYF.

A few counts support this clone. J is TRBJ2-2 and V is TRBV10-3, with a tentative D call TRBD2 (5 bases). Germline CDR1 reads ENHRY; CDR2 reads SYGVKD. V dropped 6 bases and J dropped 4 bases, with 9 bases sitting between them. This CDR3 has 13 amino acids. CDR3 DNA sequence: TGTGCCATCAGCGGACTCTCCACCGGGGAGCTGTTTTTT. It encodes CAISGLSTGELFF.

The chain recombines TRBV6-1 with TRBJ2-5, with no clear D. From germline, CDR1 is MNHNS and CDR2 SASEGT. The V and J ends lost 3 bases and 1 base respectively, with 6 bases between them. The CDR3 has 13 residues. CDR3 DNA: TGTGCCAGCAGTGATACACCCCAAGAGACCCAGTACTTC. The encoded protein is CASSDTPQETQYF.

The chain is built from TRBV4-2 and TRBJ1-1; D unclear. The CDR3 loop spans 15 amino acids. Germline V gene sequence: CDR1 LGHNA, CDR2 YNFKEQ. The V gene lost 1 base and the J gene lost 5 bases, with 14 bases spanning the gap. The CDR3 spells CASSQVNSGRTEAFF. CDR3 sequence (DNA): TGTGCCAGCAGCCAAGTTAACTCAGGTAGGACTGAAGCTTTCTTT.

The chain uses TRBV6-5 and TRBJ1-5, with D possibly matching TRBD1 (6 bases). Germline CDR1 reads MNHEY; CDR2 reads SVGAGI. This CDR3 has 14 amino acids. Trimming removed 4 bases at V and 3 bases at J, with 10 bases between. The CDR3 DNA follows: TGTGCCAGCAGTTTTGGGGGCCTCAATCAGCCCCAGCATTTT. Translation: CASSFGGLNQPQHF.

CDR3 loop: CSVVQGWHEQYF. CDR3 sequence (DNA): TGCAGCGTTGTGCAGGGGTGGCACGAGCAGTACTTC. This chain uses TRBV29-1 with TRBJ2-7; D possibly corresponds to TRBD1 (6 bases). CDR3 length: 12 residues. Trimming removed 4 bases from V and 5 bases from J, with 12 bases in between. Germline lookup yields CDR1 SQVTM and CDR2 ANQGSEA.

CDR3 DNA: TGTGCCAGCAGCCGATCGGGGGATGGAAACACCATATATTTT. It yields the protein CASSRSGDGNTIYF. The gene calls are TRBV4-2 and TRBJ1-3; D may be TRBD1 (5 bases). The germline V and J ends were trimmed by 4 bases and 3 bases, with 10 bases remaining between them. Germline V lookup: CDR1 LGHNA, CDR2 YNFKEQ. The CDR3 has 14 amino acids.

Only a few counts were recorded for this clone. V usage is TRBV11-2 and J usage is TRBJ1-1; no firm D call. The V gene's germline CDR1 is SGHAT and CDR2 FQNNGV. V lost 4 bases to trimming and J lost 1 base, with 19 bases between them. This CDR3 is 17 amino acids long. The CDR3: CASSSEFNLQRNTEAFF. CDR3 sequence (DNA): TGTGCCAGCAGCTCCGAGTTCAACCTGCAACGGAACACTGAAGCTTTCTTT.

The genes are TRBV18 and TRBJ2-7; D remains ambiguous. Germline V lookup: CDR1 KGHSH, CDR2 LQKENI. The V and J ends lost 1 base and 3 bases respectively, with 7 bases between them. This CDR3 has 13 residues. CDR3 in DNA: TGTGCCAGCTCACCACTCTACCTCTACGAGCAGTACTTC. It encodes CASSPLYLYEQYF.

In the case of this clone: At one end, the junction sequence differs from germline, possibly due to a read error. The chain carries TRBV7-9 and TRBJ1-2; 11 bases line up with TRBD1. Germline loops: CDR1 SEHNR, CDR2 FQNEAQ (reference sequence). This CDR3 region has 18 residues. CDR3 region: CSSSPHPGQGARHFGYTF. Here the CDR3 DNA reads TGTTCCAGCAGCCCCCACCCCGGACAGGGGGCGCGCCACTTTGGCTACACCTTC.

CDR3 loop: CSVQSGSVYEQYF. In DNA, the CDR3 is TGCAGCGTTCAAAGCGGGAGTGTCTACGAGCAGTACTTC. This chain connects TRBV29-1 to TRBJ2-7; 8 bases map to TRBD2. This CDR3 has 13 residues. The germline V gene has CDR1 SQVTM and CDR2 ANQGSEA. V was clipped by 5 bases and J by 3 bases; unmatched bases: 6.

The V call is TRBV9, the J call TRBJ2-1; D perhaps matches TRBD1 (5 bases). This CDR3 comprises 16 residues. CDR1 is SGDLS and CDR2 is YYNGEE in the germline V gene. Trimming pared 0 bases from V and 0 bases from J, leaving 10 bases between. The CDR3 is CASSVADRFSYNEQFF. CDR3 coding DNA: TGTGCCAGCAGCGTAGCTGACAGATTCTCCTACAATGAGCAGTTCTTC.

The chain recombines TRBV5-1 with TRBJ2-1; 11 bases agree with TRBD1. CDR3 length equals 17 residues. The germline CDR1 and CDR2 sequences are SGHRS and YFSETQ. After removal of 4 bases from V and 2 bases from J, the junction contained 8 bases not matched to a gene. The CDR3 region has the DNA TGCGCCAGCAGCCGAGGGACAGGGGGGATTACCTACAATGAGCAGTTCTTC. It encodes CASSRGTGGITYNEQFF. Complete variable domain (other parts from reference TRBV5-1 and TRBJ2-1): KAGVTQTPRYLIKTRGQQVTLSCSPISGHRSVSWYQQTPGQGLQFLFEYFSETQRNKGNFPGRFSGRQFSNSRSEMNVSTLELGDSALYLCASSRGTGGITYNEQFFGPGTRLTVL.

This clone has just a few counts. The chain recombines TRBV28 with TRBJ1-5; unclear D gene. Trimming took 6 bases from V and 1 from J, leaving 13 bases between them. The germline V gene encodes CDR1 MDHEN and CDR2 SYDVKM. The CDR3 spans 15 residues. In DNA, the CDR3 is TGTGCCAGCAGCCCGCTGTCCGGGAGCAATCAGCCCCAGCATTTT. This translates into CASSPLSGSNQPQHF.

The V call is TRBV21-1, the J call TRBJ2-7; the D call TRBD2 from the table was never checked on the DNA. TRBV21-1 is a pseudogene. The CDR3 contains 18 residues. DNA of the CDR3: TGTGCCAGCAGCAAGATTGCTAGCGGGACTCCCATAACCTACGAGCAGTACTTC. It codes for CASSKIASGTPITYEQYF.

The chain couples TRBV5-4 to TRBJ2-5; D is unresolved. The CDR3 contains 14 residues. Germline values: CDR1 SGHNT, CDR2 YYREEE (reference sequence). Deletions cut 2 bases from V and 3 bases from J, with 11 bases between. The CDR3: CASSFAGQEETQYF. In DNA, the CDR3 is TGTGCCAGCAGCTTCGCTGGGCAGGAAGAGACCCAGTACTTC.

This clone has a handful of counts. V gene TRBV15 combines with J gene TRBJ2-1, with 8 bases aligning to TRBD2. This CDR3 region has 16 residues. V lost 2 bases, J lost 5 bases, and 8 bases stayed unmatched. CDR1 is LNHNV, CDR2 YYDKDF, per germline (reference sequence). CDR3: CATSRILAGQHNEQFF. In DNA, the CDR3 is TGTGCCACCAGCAGAATCTTAGCGGGACAACACAATGAGCAGTTCTTC.

The rearrangement joins TRBV4-1 to TRBJ2-7; 7 bases are shared with TRBD1. Trimming removed 0 bases from V and 3 bases from J; junction bases left unmatched: 5. There are 15 residues in the CDR3. Germline-derived CDR1 and CDR2 are MGHRA and YSYEKL. The DNA for the CDR3 is TGCGCCAGCAGCCAAGACAGACAGGGAGTCTACGAGCAGTACTTC. Translation gives CASSQDRQGVYEQYF.

This rearrangement joins TRBV18 to TRBJ1-5, with D tentatively TRBD1 (6 bases). CDR1 is KGHSH, CDR2 LQKENI, per germline. V shed 1 base and J shed 7 bases, with 14 bases lying between them. CDR3 length equals 15 residues. The chain's CDR3 is CASSPQQGTGQPQHF. CDR3 nucleotides: TGTGCCAGCTCACCACAACAGGGAACTGGGCAGCCCCAGCATTTT.

This sequence joins TRBV6-1 and TRBJ2-7; tentative D call: TRBD2 (5 bases). Germline V gene sequence: CDR1 MNHNS, CDR2 SASEGT. With 3 bases removed from V and 9 bases from J, the gap between germline ends came to 12 bases. The CDR3 extends over 12 amino acids. CDR3 loop: CASSEVARRQYF. The CDR3 coding sequence is TGTGCCAGCAGTGAGGTAGCGAGGCGGCAGTACTTC.